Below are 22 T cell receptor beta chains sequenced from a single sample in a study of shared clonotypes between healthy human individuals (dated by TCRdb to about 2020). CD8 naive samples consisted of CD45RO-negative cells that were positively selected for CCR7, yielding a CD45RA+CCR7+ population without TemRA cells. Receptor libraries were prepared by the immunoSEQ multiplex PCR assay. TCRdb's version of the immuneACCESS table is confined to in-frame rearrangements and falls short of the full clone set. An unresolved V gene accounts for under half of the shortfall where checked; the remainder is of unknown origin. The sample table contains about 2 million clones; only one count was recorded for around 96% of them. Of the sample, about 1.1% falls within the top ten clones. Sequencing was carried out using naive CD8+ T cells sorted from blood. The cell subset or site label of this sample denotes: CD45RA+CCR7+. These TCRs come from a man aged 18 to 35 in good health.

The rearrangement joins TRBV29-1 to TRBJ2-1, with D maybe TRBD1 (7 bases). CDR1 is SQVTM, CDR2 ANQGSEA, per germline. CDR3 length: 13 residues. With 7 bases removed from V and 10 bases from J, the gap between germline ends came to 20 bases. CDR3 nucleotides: TGCAGCGCCCTGGGGGGACAGAGAGACGAGCAGTTCTTC. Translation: CSALGGQRDEQFF.

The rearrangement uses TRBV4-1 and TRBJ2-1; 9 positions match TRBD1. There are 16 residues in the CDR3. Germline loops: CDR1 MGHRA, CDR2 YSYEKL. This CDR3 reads CATGPVPGQGANEQFF. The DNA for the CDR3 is TGCGCTACGGGGCCGGTCCCGGGACAGGGTGCCAATGAGCAGTTCTTC.

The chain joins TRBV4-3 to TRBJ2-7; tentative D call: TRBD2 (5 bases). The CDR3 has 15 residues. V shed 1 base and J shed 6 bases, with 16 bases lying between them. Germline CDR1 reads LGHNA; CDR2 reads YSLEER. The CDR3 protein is CASSQGRFLRTEQYF. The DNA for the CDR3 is TGCGCCAGCAGCCAAGGGAGGTTTTTGAGGACCGAGCAGTACTTC.

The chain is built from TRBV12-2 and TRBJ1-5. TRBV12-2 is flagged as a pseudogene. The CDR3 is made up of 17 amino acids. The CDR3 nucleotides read TGTGCAAGTCGCTTACACGGGACCCCCCGGCGCAATCAGCCCCAGCATTTT. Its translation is CASRLHGTPRRNQPQHF.

CDR3 amino acids: CASSPSNADTQYF. As DNA, the CDR3 is TGTGCCAGCAGCCCCTCAAATGCTGATACGCAGTATTTT. The rearrangement links TRBV7-9 to TRBJ2-3, with no clear D. Between the trimmed V and J ends, which lost 5 bases and 6 bases, there was a span of 12 bases. The CDR3 totals 13 residues. Germline assignment: CDR1 SEHNR and CDR2 FQNEAQ (reference sequence).

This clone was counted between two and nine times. The CDR3 nucleotides are TGTGCCTGGGTAAAGGGCCGTGAGCAGTTCTTC. Amino acids: CAWVKGREQFF. This chain connects TRBV30 to TRBJ2-1, with D hard to call. There are 11 residues in the CDR3. The germline V gene encodes CDR1 GTSNPN and CDR2 SVGIG (reference sequence). V lost 5 bases and J 9 bases, leaving 11 bases between the germline ends.

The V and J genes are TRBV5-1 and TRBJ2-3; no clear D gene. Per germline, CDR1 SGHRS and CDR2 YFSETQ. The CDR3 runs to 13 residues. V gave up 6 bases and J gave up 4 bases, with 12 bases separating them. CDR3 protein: CASKALGADTQYF. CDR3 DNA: TGCGCCAGCAAAGCCCTGGGTGCAGATACGCAGTATTTT. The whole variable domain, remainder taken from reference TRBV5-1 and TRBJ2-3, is KAGVTQTPRYLIKTRGQQVTLSCSPISGHRSVSWYQQTPGQGLQFLFEYFSETQRNKGNFPGRFSGRQFSNSRSEMNVSTLELGDSALYLCASKALGADTQYFGPGTRLTVL.

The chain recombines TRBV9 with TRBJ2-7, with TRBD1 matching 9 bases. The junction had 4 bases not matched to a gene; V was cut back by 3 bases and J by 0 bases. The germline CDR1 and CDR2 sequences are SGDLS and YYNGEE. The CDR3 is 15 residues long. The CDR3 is CASSEGTGSSYEQYF. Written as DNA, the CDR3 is TGTGCCAGCAGCGAGGGGACAGGGAGCTCCTACGAGCAGTACTTC.

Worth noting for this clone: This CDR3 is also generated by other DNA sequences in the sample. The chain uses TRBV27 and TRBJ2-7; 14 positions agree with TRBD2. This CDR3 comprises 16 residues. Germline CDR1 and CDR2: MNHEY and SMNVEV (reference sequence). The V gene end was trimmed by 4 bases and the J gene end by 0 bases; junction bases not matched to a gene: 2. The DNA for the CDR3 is TGTGCCAGCAGTTCCGGACTAGCGGGGGGCTCCTACGAGCAGTACTTC. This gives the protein CASSSGLAGGSYEQYF.

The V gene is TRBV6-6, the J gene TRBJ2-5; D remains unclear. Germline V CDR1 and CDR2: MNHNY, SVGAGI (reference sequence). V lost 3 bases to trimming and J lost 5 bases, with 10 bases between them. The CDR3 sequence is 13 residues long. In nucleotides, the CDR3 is TGTGCCAGCAGTTATAGAATGGGGGAGACCCAGTACTTC. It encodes CASSYRMGETQYF.

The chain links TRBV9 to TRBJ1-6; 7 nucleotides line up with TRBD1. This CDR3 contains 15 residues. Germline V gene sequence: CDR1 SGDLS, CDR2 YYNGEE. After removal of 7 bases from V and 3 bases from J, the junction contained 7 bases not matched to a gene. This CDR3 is CASYRGPLYNSPLHF. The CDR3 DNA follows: TGTGCCAGCTACAGGGGTCCCCTCTATAATTCACCCCTCCACTTT.

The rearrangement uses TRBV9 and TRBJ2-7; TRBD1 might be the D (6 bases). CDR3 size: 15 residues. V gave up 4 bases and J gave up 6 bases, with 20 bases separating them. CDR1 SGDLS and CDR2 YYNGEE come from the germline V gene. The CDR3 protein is CASSTGTAIGGEQYF. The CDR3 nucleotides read TGTGCCAGCAGCACAGGGACGGCTATTGGGGGCGAGCAGTACTTC.

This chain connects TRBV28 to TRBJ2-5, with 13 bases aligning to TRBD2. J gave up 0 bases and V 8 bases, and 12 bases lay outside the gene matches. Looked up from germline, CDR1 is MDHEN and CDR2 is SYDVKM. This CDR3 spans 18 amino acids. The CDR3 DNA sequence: TGTGCCAGCGAAGCCGGGACTAGCGGGGCGACGTACCAAGAGACCCAGTACTTC. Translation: CASEAGTSGATYQETQYF.

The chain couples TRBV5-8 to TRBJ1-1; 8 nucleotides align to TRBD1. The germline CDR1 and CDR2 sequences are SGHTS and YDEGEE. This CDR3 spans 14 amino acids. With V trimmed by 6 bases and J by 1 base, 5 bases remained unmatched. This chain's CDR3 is CASNWGTGNTEAFF. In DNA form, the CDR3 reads TGTGCCAGCAACTGGGGGACAGGGAACACTGAAGCTTTCTTT.

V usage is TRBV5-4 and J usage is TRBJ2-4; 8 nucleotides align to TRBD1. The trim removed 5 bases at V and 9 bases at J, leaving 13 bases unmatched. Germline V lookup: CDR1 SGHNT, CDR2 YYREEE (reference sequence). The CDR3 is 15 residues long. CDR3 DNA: TGTGCCAGCAGTGCGCAGGGGGCGCTCGGGGCCATTCAGTACTTC. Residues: CASSAQGALGAIQYF. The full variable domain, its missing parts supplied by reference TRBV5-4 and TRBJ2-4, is ETGVTQSPTHLIKTRGQQVTLRCSSQSGHNTVSWYQQALGQGPQFIFQYYREEENGRGNFPPRFSGLQFPNYSSELNVNALELDDSALYLCASSAQGALGAIQYFGAGTRLSVL.

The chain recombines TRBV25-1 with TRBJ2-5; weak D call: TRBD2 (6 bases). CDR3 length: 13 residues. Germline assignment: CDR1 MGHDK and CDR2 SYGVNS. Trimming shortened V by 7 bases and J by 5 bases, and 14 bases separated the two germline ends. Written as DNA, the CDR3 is TGTGCCAGCACTCGACTAGGGGACGAGACCCAGTACTTC. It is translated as CASTRLGDETQYF.

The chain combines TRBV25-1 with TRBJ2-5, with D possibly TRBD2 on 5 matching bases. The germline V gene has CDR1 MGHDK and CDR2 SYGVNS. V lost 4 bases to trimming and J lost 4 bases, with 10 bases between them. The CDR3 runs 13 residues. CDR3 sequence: CASSVAEGETQYF. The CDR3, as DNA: TGTGCCAGCAGTGTGGCTGAGGGAGAGACCCAGTACTTC.

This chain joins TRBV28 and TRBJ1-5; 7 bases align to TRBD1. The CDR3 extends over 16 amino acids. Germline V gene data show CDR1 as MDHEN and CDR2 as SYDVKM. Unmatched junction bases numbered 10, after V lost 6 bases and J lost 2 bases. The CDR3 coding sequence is TGTGCCAGCAGACTATCCAAGGGGGCCGGCAATCAGCCCCAGCATTTT. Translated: CASRLSKGAGNQPQHF.

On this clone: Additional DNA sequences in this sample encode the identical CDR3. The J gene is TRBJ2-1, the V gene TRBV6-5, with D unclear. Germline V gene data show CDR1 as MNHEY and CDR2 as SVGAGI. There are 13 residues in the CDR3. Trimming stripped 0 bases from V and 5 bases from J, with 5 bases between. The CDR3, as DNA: TGTGCCAGCAGTTACTCAAGGAACAATGAGCAGTTCTTC. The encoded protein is CASSYSRNNEQFF.

Written as DNA, the CDR3 is TGTGCCAGCAGCGCCTACGGAGCACTTTACTATGGCTACACCTTC. Protein sequence: CASSAYGALYYGYTF. The gene calls are TRBV7-8 and TRBJ1-2; D unresolved. CDR3 length: 15 residues. Germline lookup yields CDR1 SGHVS and CDR2 FQNEAQ. The V end lost 5 bases, the J end lost 3 bases, and 16 bases lay between the germline ends. Based on the CDR3 plus reference TRBV7-8 and TRBJ1-2, the full variable domain is GAGVSQSPRYKVAKRGQDVALRCDPISGHVSLFWYQQALGQGPEFLTYFQNEAQLDKSGLPSDRFFAERPEGSVSTLKIQRTQQEDSAVYLCASSAYGALYYGYTFGSGTRLTVV.

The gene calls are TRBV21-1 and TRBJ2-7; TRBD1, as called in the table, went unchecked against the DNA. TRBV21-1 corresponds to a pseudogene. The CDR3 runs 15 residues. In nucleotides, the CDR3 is TGTGCCAGCAGCAAAGATCGGCAGGGGCCAGGCGAGCAGTACTTC. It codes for CASSKDRQGPGEQYF.

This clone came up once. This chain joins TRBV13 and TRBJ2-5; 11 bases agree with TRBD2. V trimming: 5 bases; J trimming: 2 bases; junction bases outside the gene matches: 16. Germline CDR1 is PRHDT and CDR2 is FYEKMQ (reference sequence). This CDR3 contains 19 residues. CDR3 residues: CASSPSRASGGPVQETQYF. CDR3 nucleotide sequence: TGTGCCAGCAGCCCCTCTCGGGCTAGCGGGGGGCCGGTTCAAGAGACCCAGTACTTC.